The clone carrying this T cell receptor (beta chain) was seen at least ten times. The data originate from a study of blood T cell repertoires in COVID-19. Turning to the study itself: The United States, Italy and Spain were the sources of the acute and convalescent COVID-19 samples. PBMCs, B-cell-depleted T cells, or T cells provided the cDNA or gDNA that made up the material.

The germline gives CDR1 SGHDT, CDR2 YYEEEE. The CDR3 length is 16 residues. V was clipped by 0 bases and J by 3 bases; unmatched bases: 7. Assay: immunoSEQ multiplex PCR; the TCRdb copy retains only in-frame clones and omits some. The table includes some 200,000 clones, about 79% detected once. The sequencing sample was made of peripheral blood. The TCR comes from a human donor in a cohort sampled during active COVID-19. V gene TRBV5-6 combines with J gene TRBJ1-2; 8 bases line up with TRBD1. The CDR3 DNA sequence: TGTGCCAGCAGCTTGGCAGGGGGCCGTGATTACTATGGCTACACCTTC. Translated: CASSLAGGRDYYGYTF.